These 9 T cell receptor beta chains were all obtained from the same sample, sequenced in a study of blood T cell repertoires in COVID-19. Sequencing used immunoSEQ multiplex PCR; TCRdb keeps in-frame clones, though not all of them. The table lists approximately 250,000 clones, approximately 88% of them singletons, with 10% in the top ten. Sequenced material: peripheral blood. The receptors stem from a woman between 70 and 85 years old with COVID-19, enrolled during active disease.

V usage is TRBV19 and J usage is TRBJ2-7; 7 nucleotides align to TRBD1. V trimming: 5 bases; J trimming: 6 bases; junction bases outside the gene matches: 10. The CDR3 has 14 residues. Germline lookup yields CDR1 LNHDA and CDR2 SQIVND (reference sequence). In DNA form, the CDR3 reads TGTGCCAGTAGTTTCCTCCAGACAGGGAGCGAGCAGTACTTC. Protein: CASSFLQTGSEQYF. Using reference TRBV19 and TRBJ2-7 for the parts outside the CDR3, the full variable domain is DGGITQSPKYLFRKEGQNVTLSCEQNLNHDAMYWYRQDPGQGLRLIYYSQIVNDFQKGDIAEGYSVSREKKESFPLTVTSAQKNPTAFYLCASSFLQTGSEQYFGPGTRLTVT.

V is TRBV28 and J is TRBJ2-5; 13 nucleotides agree with TRBD2. The trim removed 4 bases at V and 6 bases at J, leaving 8 bases unmatched. The germline V gene has CDR1 MDHEN and CDR2 SYDVKM. There are 16 residues in the CDR3. This CDR3 is CASSSPGLAGIQTQYF. As DNA, the CDR3 is TGTGCCAGCAGTTCACCGGGACTAGCGGGAATTCAGACCCAGTACTTC.

This chain links TRBV10-1 with TRBJ1-5; possibly TRBD1 for D (6 bases). V lost 7 bases, J lost 2 bases, and 39 bases lay in between. CDR3 length: 23 residues. The germline CDR1 and CDR2 sequences are WNHNN and SYGVQD (reference sequence). The CDR3 bases are TGCGCCAGCACCGTCGGCGGAAGGGGGAGTGGGACTAATCAAGATAATGGCAATCAGCCCCAGCATTTT. Amino acids: CASTVGGRGSGTNQDNGNQPQHF.

This clone was counted between two and nine times. The chain has TRBV9 and TRBJ1-5; TRBD1 aligns across 9 bases. J gave up 1 base and V 5 bases, and 1 base lay outside the gene matches. From germline, CDR1 is SGDLS and CDR2 YYNGEE. There are 14 residues in the CDR3. This chain's CDR3 is CASSDRGSNQPQHF. In DNA, the CDR3 is TGTGCCAGCAGTGACAGGGGGAGCAATCAGCCCCAGCATTTT.

This clone showed up just a few times. The chain combines TRBV5-6 with TRBJ2-7, with TRBD2 matching 8 bases. V shed 0 bases and J 5 bases; nucleotides not matched to a gene: 7. Germline V gives CDR1 SGHDT, CDR2 YYEEEE. This CDR3 is 15 amino acids long. This CDR3 is CASSLVAGSFHEQYF. The CDR3 DNA reads TGTGCCAGCAGCTTGGTAGCGGGATCTTTCCACGAGCAGTACTTC.

The CDR3 DNA sequence: TGTGCCAGCAATCGACAGTCCGGCTATGGCTACACCTTC. The encoded protein is CASNRQSGYGYTF. The genes are TRBV28 and TRBJ1-2, with D maybe TRBD1 (5 bases). Germline V gives CDR1 MDHEN, CDR2 SYDVKM. This CDR3 region has 13 residues. V gave up 7 bases and J gave up 4 bases, with 13 bases separating them.

The V and J genes are TRBV3-1 (or the pseudogene TRBV3-2) and TRBJ2-7, with D perhaps matching TRBD1 (6 bases). V was cut by 1 base and J by 2 bases, with 9 bases left in between. The germline V gene has CDR1 LGHDT and CDR2 YNNKEL (reference sequence). The CDR3 runs to 14 residues. The CDR3, as DNA: TGTGCCAGCAGCCAAGGGACAGTCACCTACGAGCAGTACTTC. It encodes CASSQGTVTYEQYF.

V and J are TRBV28 and TRBJ1-1, with 10 bases fitting TRBD1. There are 13 residues in the CDR3. V shed 4 bases and J 6 bases; nucleotides not matched to a gene: 2. Germline V gene sequence: CDR1 MDHEN, CDR2 SYDVKM. DNA of the CDR3: TGTGCCAGCAGTTCCGGACAGGGGGCTGAAGCTTTCTTT. Its translation is CASSSGQGAEAFF.

V gene TRBV3-1 (or the pseudogene TRBV3-2) combines with J gene TRBJ2-5; 9 bases are a match to TRBD2. Trimming removed 2 bases from V and 4 bases from J; junction bases left unmatched: 2. The CDR3 consists of 14 residues. Germline assignment: CDR1 LGHDT and CDR2 YNNKEL (reference sequence). The CDR3 sequence: CASSQLAGRETQYF. The CDR3 DNA reads TGTGCCAGCAGCCAACTAGCGGGGAGAGAGACCCAGTACTTC.